Reported below is one T cell receptor beta chain. Purified naive CD4+ T cells were depleted of CD25+ Tregs. Semi-nested PCR with Nested Universal Primer A followed constant-region reverse priming of full-length variable regions. TCRdb re-called the 5' RACE reads with MiXCR, one entry per CDR3 protein. The sample lists a few thousand distinct CDR3 sequences; about 60% were seen once. CDR1 is SEHNR and CDR2 is FQNEAQ in the germline V gene (reference sequence). The CDR3 runs 17 residues. Trimming left V 6 bases short and J 12 bases short, with 30 bases between. The chain has TRBV7-9 and TRBJ2-1, with D possibly TRBD2 on 7 matching bases. The TCR was taken from a female donor with breast cancer. Source material: naive CD4+ T cells sorted from blood. Described subset: naive CD4+ T cells, CD4+CD45RA+CD25-. The chain's CDR3 is CASRSHPLRGASHGQFF. Written as DNA, the CDR3 is TGTGCCAGCAGGTCCCATCCCCTTCGGGGGGCCTCACATGGGCAGTTCTTC. Full variable domain (rest looked up from reference TRBV7-9 and TRBJ2-1): DTGVSQNPRHKITKRGQNVTFRCDPISEHNRLYWYRQTLGQGPEFLTYFQNEAQLEKSRLLSDRFSAERPKGSFSTLEIQRTEQGDSAMYLCASRSHPLRGASHGQFFGPGTRLTVL.